This TCR beta chain was identified in a study of T cell repertoires in cytomegalovirus infection (dated by TCRdb to the late 2010s). In the study overall: The HLA type of each donor mattered for the analysis, because public TCR beta signatures pointed to carriage of CMV infection along with the matching HLA type. Points the paper makes about the study in general: In both this cohort and an independent 352-donor cohort, the cumulative frequency of public TCR beta family members distinguished carriers of CMV infection plus the relevant HLA type. The ex vivo response was dominated by HLA-C-restricted CMV-specific TCR beta clonotypes, and the single most frequent clonotype in two of eight donors was supplied by these HLA-C-restricted clonotypes.

The table lists this clonotype with a few counts. The antigen it binds to is not known. No per-base quality is available; no much larger clone lies one base away. Instrument on record: Illumina HiSeq 1500. Clones were called with MiXCR by TCRdb after fastp trimmed the public reads at Q25, and only in-frame beta chains were retained. Each CDR3 protein gets just one entry, which takes the most common genes and DNA from the rows behind it. The sample contains approximately 500,000 distinct CDR3 sequences, about 26% of them found a single time. Around 14% of the sample lies in the top ten. The germline V gene specifies SQVTM as CDR1 and ANQGSEA as CDR2. Its CDR3 holds 15 amino acids, cysteine through phenylalanine. Of the read, only the CDR3 DNA is kept; its 45 bases are in frame from base 1. The V end loses 5 bases and the J end loses 0 bases, and a stretch of 16 bases separates them.

The receptor was isolated from a human donor in good health (CMV status not recorded). Some clones in this sample may be carry-over from other donors' samples. Sequencing input: PBMCs. The chain is encoded by TRBV29-1 joined to TRBJ2-5, with a tentative D gene TRBD1 over 6 matching bases. The DNA sequence is TGCAGCGTTAGGGGGAGCAGGATGCACCAAGAGACCCAGTACTTC. This translates into CSVRGSRMHQETQYF.